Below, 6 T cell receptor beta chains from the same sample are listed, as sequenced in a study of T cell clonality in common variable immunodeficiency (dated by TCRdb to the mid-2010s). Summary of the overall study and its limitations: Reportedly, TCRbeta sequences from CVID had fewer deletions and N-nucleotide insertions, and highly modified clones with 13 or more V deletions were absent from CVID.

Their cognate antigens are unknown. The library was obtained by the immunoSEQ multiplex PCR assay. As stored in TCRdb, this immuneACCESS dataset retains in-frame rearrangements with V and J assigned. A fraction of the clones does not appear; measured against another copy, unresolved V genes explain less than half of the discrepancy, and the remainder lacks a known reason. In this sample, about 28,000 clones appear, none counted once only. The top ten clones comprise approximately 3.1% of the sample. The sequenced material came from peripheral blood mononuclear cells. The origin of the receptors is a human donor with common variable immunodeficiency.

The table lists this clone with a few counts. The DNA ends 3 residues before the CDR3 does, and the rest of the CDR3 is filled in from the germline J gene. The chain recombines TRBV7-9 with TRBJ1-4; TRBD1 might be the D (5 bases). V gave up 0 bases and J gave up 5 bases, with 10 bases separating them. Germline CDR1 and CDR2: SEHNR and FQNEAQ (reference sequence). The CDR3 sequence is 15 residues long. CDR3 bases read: TGTGCCAGCAGCTTAGCGACAGCGGGAAATGAAAAA. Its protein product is CASSLATAGNEK. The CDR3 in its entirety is CASSLATAGNEKLFF.

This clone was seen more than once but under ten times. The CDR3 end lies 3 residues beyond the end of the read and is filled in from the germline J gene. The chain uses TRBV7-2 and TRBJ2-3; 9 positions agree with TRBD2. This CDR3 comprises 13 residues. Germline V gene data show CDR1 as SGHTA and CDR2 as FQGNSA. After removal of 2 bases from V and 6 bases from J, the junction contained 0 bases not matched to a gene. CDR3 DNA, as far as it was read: TGTGCCAGCAGCTTACTAGCGGGGGATACG. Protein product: CASSLLAGDT. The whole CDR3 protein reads CASSLLAGDTQYF.

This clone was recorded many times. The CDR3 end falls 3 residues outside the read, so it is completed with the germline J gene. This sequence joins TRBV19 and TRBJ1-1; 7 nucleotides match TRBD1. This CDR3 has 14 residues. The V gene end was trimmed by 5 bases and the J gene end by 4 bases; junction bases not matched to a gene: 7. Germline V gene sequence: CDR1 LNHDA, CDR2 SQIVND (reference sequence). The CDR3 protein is CASSPTGIFTEAFF. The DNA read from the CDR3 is TGTGCCAGTAGTCCGACAGGGATTTTCACTGAA.

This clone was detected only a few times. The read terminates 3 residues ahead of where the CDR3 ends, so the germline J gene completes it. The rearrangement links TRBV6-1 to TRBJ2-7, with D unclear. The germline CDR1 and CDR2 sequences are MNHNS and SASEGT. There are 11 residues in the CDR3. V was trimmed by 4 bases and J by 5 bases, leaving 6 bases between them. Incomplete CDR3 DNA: TGTGCCAGCAGTGGGCTCAACGAG. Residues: CASSGLNE. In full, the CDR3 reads CASSGLNEQYF.

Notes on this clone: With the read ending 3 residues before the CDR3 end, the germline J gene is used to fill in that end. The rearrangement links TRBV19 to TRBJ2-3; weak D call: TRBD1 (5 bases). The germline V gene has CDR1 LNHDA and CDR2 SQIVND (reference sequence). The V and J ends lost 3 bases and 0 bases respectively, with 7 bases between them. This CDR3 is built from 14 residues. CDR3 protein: CASSIQGSTDTQYF. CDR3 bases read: TGTGCCAGTAGTATTCAGGGCAGCACAGATACG.

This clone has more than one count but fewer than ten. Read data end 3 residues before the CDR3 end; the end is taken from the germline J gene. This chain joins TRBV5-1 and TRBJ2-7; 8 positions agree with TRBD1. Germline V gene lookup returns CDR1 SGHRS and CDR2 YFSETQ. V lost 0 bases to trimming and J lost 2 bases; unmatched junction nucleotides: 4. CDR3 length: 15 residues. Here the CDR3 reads CASSLGTGTTYEQYF. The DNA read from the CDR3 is TGCGCCAGCAGCTTGGGGACAGGGACCACCTACGAG.